These 16 T cell receptor beta chains were sequenced from one sample in a study of T cell changes during pregnancy in multiple sclerosis. The method was immunoSEQ multiplex PCR; TCRdb's version includes in-frame clones alone and lacks a portion of them. The sample has approximately 60,000 clones; about 92% are singletons. Sequenced here: peripheral blood, sampled in the third trimester of pregnancy. Receptor source: a female donor in good health, enrolled as a control in a pregnancy study.

The rearrangement joins TRBV5-1 to TRBJ2-7, with 11 bases that match TRBD2. The germline gives CDR1 SGHRS, CDR2 YFSETQ. V shed 4 bases, J shed 2 bases, and the junction held 5 bases outside the gene matches. There are 15 residues in the CDR3. CDR3 DNA sequence: TGCGCCAGCAGCCTGGGACTAGCGGACCCCTACGAGCAGTACTTC. It codes for CASSLGLADPYEQYF.

The gene calls are TRBV20-1 and TRBJ2-1; no reliable D call. CDR3 length: 11 residues. Germline CDR1 reads DFQATT; CDR2 reads SNEGSKA (reference sequence). Trimming took 1 base from V and 9 from J, leaving 7 bases between them. The chain's CDR3 is CSARVAGEQFF. The CDR3, as DNA: TGCAGTGCTAGAGTAGCTGGTGAGCAGTTCTTC.

The V gene is TRBV5-8, the J gene TRBJ1-2; 11 bases line up with TRBD1. V was clipped by 0 bases and J by 2 bases; unmatched bases: 6. The germline V gene encodes CDR1 SGHTS and CDR2 YDEGEE. The CDR3 length is 17 residues. The CDR3 here is CASSLGGTGGSNYGYTF. For the CDR3, the DNA is TGTGCCAGCAGCTTGGGCGGGACAGGGGGATCCAACTATGGCTACACCTTC.

This rearrangement joins TRBV18 to TRBJ1-2; 7 nucleotides match TRBD1. The CDR3 covers 15 residues. The V gene's germline CDR1 is KGHSH and CDR2 LQKENI. Unmatched junction bases numbered 8, after V lost 2 bases and J lost 5 bases. The CDR3 is CASSPTRQGGYGYTF. The CDR3, as DNA: TGTGCCAGCTCACCAACCCGACAGGGCGGGTATGGCTACACCTTC.

V and J are TRBV7-6 and TRBJ2-3; D ambiguous. Germline V gene data show CDR1 as SGHVS and CDR2 as FNYEAQ. The CDR3 spans 15 residues. Trimming took off 1 base at V and 2 bases at J, with 10 bases between the two ends. The CDR3 loop is CASSLVSTTTDTQYF. The CDR3 bases are TGTGCCAGCAGCTTAGTTAGCACTACCACAGATACGCAGTATTTT.

The gene calls are TRBV5-4 and TRBJ2-5; 12 bases agree with TRBD2. V shed 4 bases and J 4 bases; nucleotides not matched to a gene: 8. The V gene's germline CDR1 is SGHNT and CDR2 YYREEE (reference sequence). The CDR3 loop spans 16 amino acids. CDR3 loop: CASSQSPGLAGETQYF. The DNA of the CDR3 is TGTGCCAGCAGCCAATCCCCGGGACTAGCGGGAGAGACCCAGTACTTC.

This clone has a handful of counts. V and J are TRBV25-1 and TRBJ2-7; a weak D match, TRBD1 (5 bases). V gave up 7 bases and J gave up 6 bases, with 16 bases separating them. Germline CDR1 reads MGHDK; CDR2 reads SYGVNS. The CDR3 contains 13 residues. This chain's CDR3 is CASTFRAGGEQYF. For the CDR3, the DNA is TGTGCCAGCACCTTCAGGGCAGGCGGCGAGCAGTACTTC.

This clone appeared a single time. The chain couples TRBV7-8 to TRBJ1-1; D call uncertain. Germline assignment: CDR1 SGHVS and CDR2 FQNEAQ. Trimming took 4 bases from V and 6 from J, leaving 9 bases between them. This CDR3 spans 12 amino acids. The CDR3 is CASSSLGAEAFF. The DNA for the CDR3 is TGTGCCAGCAGCTCCCTCGGGGCTGAAGCTTTCTTT.

This sequence joins TRBV4-3 and TRBJ1-1; D not resolved. In germline, CDR1 is LGHNA, CDR2 YSLEER. This CDR3 is 17 amino acids long. The V and J ends lost 0 bases and 2 bases respectively, with 16 bases between them. The CDR3 nucleotides read TGCGCCAGCAGCCAAGATCCGAGGGTCCGGCTAAACACTGAAGCTTTCTTT. Encoded protein: CASSQDPRVRLNTEAFF.

This clone was detected only a few times. The V call is TRBV29-1, the J call TRBJ1-1; possible D gene TRBD1, 5 bases. The V gene lost 7 bases and the J gene lost 2 bases, with 11 bases spanning the gap. Germline loops: CDR1 SQVTM, CDR2 ANQGSEA. There are 12 residues in the CDR3. The CDR3 sequence is CSAQQGNTEAFF. The CDR3, as DNA: TGCAGCGCCCAGCAGGGTAACACTGAAGCTTTCTTT. Drawing the rest from reference TRBV29-1 and TRBJ1-1, the complete variable domain is SAVISQKPSRDICQRGTSLTIQCQVDSQVTMMFWYRQQPGQSLTLIATANQGSEATYESGFVIDKFPISRPNLTFSTLTVSNMSPEDSSIYLCSAQQGNTEAFFGQGTRLTVV.

The gene calls are TRBV27 and TRBJ1-1; 7 bases are shared with TRBD1. Unmatched junction bases numbered 6, after V lost 2 bases and J lost 3 bases. CDR3 length: 15 amino acids. Germline assignment: CDR1 MNHEY and CDR2 SMNVEV (reference sequence). CDR3 residues: CASSLRQGSDTEAFF. The CDR3 DNA reads as TGTGCCAGCAGTTTACGACAGGGTTCGGACACTGAAGCTTTCTTT.

V usage is TRBV5-6 and J usage is TRBJ2-7; 7 nucleotides line up with TRBD1. Germline-derived CDR1 and CDR2 are SGHDT and YYEEEE. Losses at the gene ends were 0 bases for V and 3 bases for J; bases not matched to a gene: 9. The CDR3 runs 16 residues. CDR3 sequence: CASSLVEYRGYYEQYF. The CDR3 bases are TGTGCCAGCAGCTTGGTGGAATACAGGGGATACTACGAGCAGTACTTC.

This clone appeared a single time. V usage is TRBV30 and J usage is TRBJ2-7; 8 bases map to TRBD1. Germline-derived CDR1 and CDR2 are GTSNPN and SVGIG (reference sequence). The CDR3 sequence is 11 residues long. With 3 bases clipped from V and 9 bases from J, the junction kept 4 bases outside the gene matches. This CDR3 is CAWRQGGRQYF. Written as DNA, the CDR3 is TGTGCCTGGAGACAGGGGGGAAGGCAGTACTTC.

The chain recombines TRBV11-3 with TRBJ2-7; D may be TRBD2 (5 bases). V lost 5 bases, J lost 5 bases, and 16 bases lay in between. Germline CDR1 reads SGHNT; CDR2 reads YENEEA. CDR3 size: 14 residues. In nucleotides, the CDR3 is TGTGCCAGCAGCCCGCGTGGAGGTTTGCACGAGCAGTACTTC. It codes for CASSPRGGLHEQYF.

This chain uses TRBV6-5 with TRBJ2-7, with D possibly matching TRBD2 (6 bases). Germline V gene data show CDR1 as MNHEY and CDR2 as SVGAGI. Trimming left V 8 bases short and J 0 bases short, with 11 bases between. The CDR3 totals 13 residues. Written as DNA, the CDR3 is TGTGCCAGCGGGAGGCCGAGCTCCTACGAGCAGTACTTC. Translation: CASGRPSSYEQYF.

The J gene is TRBJ2-7, the V gene TRBV6-6, with D unclear. Trimming stripped 0 bases from V and 7 bases from J, with 13 bases between. CDR1 is MNHNY and CDR2 is SVGAGI in the germline V gene (reference sequence). CDR3 length equals 14 residues. CDR3 sequence: CASSYSTASREQYF. For the CDR3, the DNA is TGTGCCAGCAGTTACTCCACAGCCAGCCGGGAGCAGTACTTC.